The 21 T cell receptor beta chains in this list originate from one sample, sequenced in a study of shared clonotypes between healthy human individuals. Sequencing used immunoSEQ multiplex PCR; TCRdb keeps in-frame clones, though not all of them. The table shows 2 million to 2.5 million clones, with around 90% occurring only once. Source material: naive CD4+ T cells from PBMCs. Subset: CD45RA+ positively selected. Receptors originate from a man in his late teens or twenties in good health. Some clones in this sample may be carry-over from other donors' samples.

V and J are TRBV5-4 and TRBJ2-1; 9 positions agree with TRBD1. The CDR3 has 14 amino acids. Germline CDR1 and CDR2: SGHNT and YYREEE (reference sequence). V dropped 5 bases and J dropped 4; count of bases not matched to a gene: 4. The CDR3 protein is CASRTGQGYNEQFF. The CDR3 DNA reads as TGTGCCAGCAGAACGGGACAGGGATACAATGAGCAGTTCTTC.

Turning to this clone: A read error may produce the germline difference seen at one junction end. The V gene is TRBV19, the J gene TRBJ2-1; D is unresolved. The CDR3 contains 11 residues. Germline assignment: CDR1 LNHDA and CDR2 SQIVND (reference sequence). Here the CDR3 reads CASRMSNEQFF. DNA of the CDR3: TGTGCCAGTCGTATGTCCAATGAGCAGTTCTTC.

Remarks on this clone: The identical CDR3 is also encoded by other nucleotide sequences in the sample. This chain connects TRBV6-1 to TRBJ2-7; D gene ambiguous. Germline assignment: CDR1 MNHNS and CDR2 SASEGT. Trimming removed 2 bases from V and 6 bases from J, with 5 bases in between. There are 11 residues in the CDR3. The CDR3 protein is CASSEWSEQYF. The CDR3 DNA reads TGTGCCAGCAGTGAATGGAGCGAGCAGTACTTC.

The chain links TRBV27 to TRBJ2-3; 10 nucleotides match TRBD2. Germline trimming cut 4 bases from V and 2 bases from J; bases unmatched to any gene: 6. Germline CDR1 is MNHEY and CDR2 is SMNVEV (reference sequence). The CDR3 is 16 amino acids. The CDR3 bases are TGTGCCAGCAGTTCCCTTAGCGGGGGGCTCACAGATACGCAGTATTTT. This codes for CASSSLSGGLTDTQYF.

The chain links TRBV5-8 to TRBJ1-3; perhaps TRBD1 as D (5 bases). V dropped 4 bases and J dropped 5 bases, with 19 bases sitting between them. Germline V gene data show CDR1 as SGHTS and CDR2 as YDEGEE. The CDR3 contains 16 residues. DNA for the CDR3: TGTGCCAGCAGCCCCAGGGACGGGATGCCTAGAAACACCATATATTTT. Translated: CASSPRDGMPRNTIYF. Using reference TRBV5-8 and TRBJ1-3 for the parts outside the CDR3, the full variable domain is EAGVTQSPTHLIKTRGQQATLRCSPISGHTSVYWYQQALGLGLQFLLWYDEGEERNRGNFPPRFSGRQFPNYSSELNVNALELEDSALYLCASSPRDGMPRNTIYFGEGSWLTVV.

This chain connects TRBV2 to TRBJ2-1; D gene ambiguous. Trimming shortened V by 4 bases and J by 8 bases, and 6 bases separated the two germline ends. The germline CDR1 and CDR2 sequences are SNHLY and FYNNEI. The CDR3 has 11 amino acids. The CDR3 region has the DNA TGTGCCAGCAGTGGGTTCCATGAGCAGTTCTTC. Protein product: CASSGFHEQFF.

The J gene is TRBJ1-2, the V gene TRBV5-1, with 9 positions matching TRBD1. Germline V lookup: CDR1 SGHRS, CDR2 YFSETQ. This CDR3 has 17 residues. V shed 4 bases and J 3 bases; nucleotides not matched to a gene: 13. CDR3 sequence: CASSRMGTGIVDYGYTF. CDR3 coding DNA: TGCGCCAGCAGCCGTATGGGGACAGGGATCGTCGACTATGGCTACACCTTC.

V gene TRBV7-2 combines with J gene TRBJ2-2; D is undetermined. The germline V gene encodes CDR1 SGHTA and CDR2 FQGNSA. V was pared by 0 bases and J by 3 bases, with 11 bases between. The CDR3 contains 16 residues. CDR3 nucleotides: TGTGCCAGCAGCTTAGCGTTCGACGGTTACACCGGGGAGCTGTTTTTT. This codes for CASSLAFDGYTGELFF.

The chain recombines TRBV6-5 with TRBJ1-2; D is ambiguous. Germline CDR1 is MNHEY and CDR2 is SVGAGI. Trimming took off 6 bases at V and 10 bases at J, with 15 bases between the two ends. This CDR3 has 12 amino acids. The CDR3 region has the DNA TGTGCCAGCAGCCAGTATAGCTTCGACTACACCTTC. Its translation: CASSQYSFDYTF.

V gene TRBV6-6 combines with J gene TRBJ2-5, with 8 nucleotides matching TRBD2. V shed 6 bases, J shed 5 bases, and the junction held 8 bases outside the gene matches. The CDR3 totals 14 residues. Germline V gene data show CDR1 as MNHNY and CDR2 as SVGAGI (reference sequence). The CDR3 nucleotides are TGTGCCAGCAGCGCTCAAGCGGGAGTTGAGACCCAGTACTTC. This translates into CASSAQAGVETQYF.

J is TRBJ2-5 and V is TRBV5-1; D is perhaps TRBD1 (6 bases). The CDR3 runs to 15 residues. Germline assignment: CDR1 SGHRS and CDR2 YFSETQ. The V end was cut by 1 base, the J end by 3 bases, with 13 bases between. This CDR3 is CASSLLAPGEETQYF. DNA of the CDR3: TGCGCCAGCAGCTTGCTCGCCCCAGGGGAAGAGACCCAGTACTTC.

The V call is TRBV4-1, the J call TRBJ1-2; perhaps TRBD1 as D (5 bases). CDR3 size: 15 residues. The V and J ends lost 2 bases and 0 bases respectively, with 10 bases between them. Germline V gene lookup returns CDR1 MGHRA and CDR2 YSYEKL. CDR3 amino acids: CASSQREGSNYGYTF. In DNA form, the CDR3 reads TGCGCCAGCAGCCAACGGGAGGGGTCTAACTATGGCTACACCTTC.

The chain joins TRBV19 to TRBJ2-3, with D perhaps TRBD1 (6 bases). V lost 1 base and J lost 2, with 10 bases in between. Germline CDR1 LNHDA, CDR2 SQIVND (reference sequence). This CDR3 spans 15 amino acids. The CDR3 coding sequence is TGTGCCAGTAGTATAGTAGGGGGAACCACAGATACGCAGTATTTT. This sequence encodes CASSIVGGTTDTQYF.

This chain connects TRBV27 to TRBJ1-1, with 10 bases lining up with TRBD1. This CDR3 has 18 amino acids. Per the germline V gene, CDR1 is MNHEY and CDR2 is SMNVEV (reference sequence). The V segment lost 4 bases and the J segment 0 bases; nucleotides outside the gene matches: 11. CDR3 nucleotides: TGTGCCAGCAGTTACGTCCCGGACAGGGGGAGCATGAACACTGAAGCTTTCTTT. Translation: CASSYVPDRGSMNTEAFF.

The chain carries TRBV7-3 and TRBJ2-3; D tentatively reads TRBD1 or TRBD2 (6 bases each). Per germline, CDR1 SGHTA and CDR2 FQGTGA. V was pared by 2 bases and J by 1 base, with 16 bases between. The CDR3 has 17 residues. This CDR3 reads CASSLGRPRGGTDTQYF. The CDR3 bases are TGTGCCAGCAGCTTAGGGAGGCCCAGGGGTGGCACAGATACGCAGTATTTT.

This chain links TRBV5-1 with TRBJ1-3, with D perhaps matching TRBD1 (5 bases). Germline V gene lookup returns CDR1 SGHRS and CDR2 YFSETQ. V lost 0 bases, J lost 4 bases, and 8 bases lay in between. CDR3 length: 14 amino acids. CDR3 nucleotide sequence: TGCGCCAGCAGCTTGGTGGCAGGGGGAAACACCATATATTTT. Translated, it gives CASSLVAGGNTIYF.

J is TRBJ2-2 and V is TRBV7-3, with D perhaps matching TRBD2 (7 bases). From germline, CDR1 is SGHTA and CDR2 FQGTGA. This CDR3 region has 17 residues. With 5 bases removed from V and 6 bases from J, the gap between germline ends came to 22 bases. DNA for the CDR3: TGTGCCAGCAGCCTCGGCGGGGGCAGGGATGATTCCGGGGAGCTGTTTTTT. Its translation: CASSLGGGRDDSGELFF.

The chain combines TRBV9 with TRBJ2-5; no reliable D call. Deletions cut 0 bases from V and 5 bases from J, with 14 bases between. The CDR3 totals 15 residues. Germline lookup yields CDR1 SGDLS and CDR2 YYNGEE. CDR3 nucleotides: TGTGCCAGCAGCGTAGCCGGCCAGGCGAGGGAGACCCAGTACTTC. Its protein product is CASSVAGQARETQYF.

CDR3: CASSRDRGEYEQYF. CDR3 nucleotides: TGTGCCAGCAGCAGGGACAGGGGAGAGTACGAGCAGTACTTC. The chain employs TRBV2 and TRBJ2-7, with 10 bases matching TRBD1. V shed 6 bases, J shed 4 bases, and the junction held 6 bases outside the gene matches. Germline CDR1 SNHLY, CDR2 FYNNEI. The CDR3 is 14 amino acids.

The V gene is TRBV7-2, the J gene TRBJ2-5; either TRBD1 or TRBD2 may fit D (6 bases each). Germline V gives CDR1 SGHTA, CDR2 FQGNSA. This CDR3 has 14 residues. Trimming removed 5 bases from V and 5 bases from J, with 15 bases in between. In nucleotides, the CDR3 is TGTGCCAGCAGCACCGGGTCCGGGGGCGAGACCCAGTACTTC. This translates into CASSTGSGGETQYF.

As regards this clone: Other DNA sequences from this sample encode an identical CDR3 as well. This chain links TRBV11-3 with TRBJ2-1; 10 bases align to TRBD2. This CDR3 contains 15 residues. V shed 2 bases and J 7 bases; nucleotides not matched to a gene: 5. Looked up from germline, CDR1 is SGHNT and CDR2 is YENEEA. The DNA of the CDR3 is TGTGCCAGCAGCTTACAACTAGCGGGACGGAATGAGCAGTTCTTC. Its protein product is CASSLQLAGRNEQFF.